This is a list of T cell receptor beta chains from one sample in a study of blood T cells in healthy people across ages. Each CDR3 protein is one row after TCRdb ran MiXCR on the 5' RACE reads. The table includes 1 million or so distinct CDR3 sequences, less than 25% detected once. The data also belong to a second study, concerning T cells of mothers and their children.

Sequencing was done on a sample of blood. The source is a girl between 2 and 10 years old in good health. Each CDR3 is given without its conserved first and last residue.

TRBJ2-5 | 12 | TRBV7-2 | ASSPPWSQETQY
TRBJ1-4 | 13 | TRBV20-1 | SASRQIATNEKLF
NA | 9 | TRBV20-1 | SAREWGEQF
TRBJ1-2 | 15 | TRBV7-9 | ASSDGAYRGGGDGYT
TRBJ2-7 | 12 | TRBV20-1 | SATEDSLDYEQY
TRBJ1-1 | 11 | TRBV7-9 | ASSFGVRTEAF
TRBJ1-1 | 13 | TRBV11-3 | ASSPWDRENTEAF
TRBJ2-5 | 13 | TRBV5-1 | ASSWGGSSQETQY
TRBJ2-3 | 15 | TRBV6-2/TRBV6-3 | ASSYDQLTSHVDTQY
TRBJ1-1 | 13 | TRBV6-1 | ASFKFFRVGTEAF
TRBJ2-3 | 13 | TRBV4-1 | ASSQSDPSTDTQY
TRBJ2-1 | 14 | TRBV12-3/TRBV12-4 | ASSLFGGTVDNEQF
NA | 15 | TRBV13 | ATSIEPGGTSSYEQY
TRBJ1-5 | 13 | TRBV27 | ASSFSGAYNQPQH
TRBJ2-1 | 12 | TRBV5-1 | ASSLSRQLNEQF
TRBJ2-1 | 10 | TRBV7-2 | VSSLGGGEQF
TRBJ1-2 | 13 | TRBV11-2 | ASSSIRKGDYGYT
NA | 15 | TRBV5-1 | ASSPWGSLESPYEQY
TRBJ2-6 | 15 | TRBV11-1 | ASSLRQAISGANVLT
TRBJ1-5 | 16 | TRBV2 | ASSLTSVLGWGNQPQH
NA | 12 | TRBV7-2 | ASSPERGPYEQY
TRBJ2-7 | 13 | TRBV4-2 | ASSQGPATSYEQY
TRBJ1-4 | 11 | TRBV7-2 | ASSMGQNEKLF
NA | 10 | TRBV27 | ASSLMGDEQF
TRBJ1-4 | 16 | TRBV20-1 | SARDLMFKGTYNEKLF
TRBJ2-5 | 15 | TRBV2 | ASSEAWDYDSQETQY
TRBJ2-2 | 16 | TRBV4-1 | ASSQARVAGGNTGELF
TRBJ1-2 | 11 | TRBV6-5 | ATTYSLTYGYT
TRBJ2-5 | 12 | TRBV29-1 | SVVFSRTEETQY
TRBJ2-5 | 12 | TRBV6-6 | ASSSPERGETQY
TRBJ2-5 | 14 | TRBV7-9 | ASSPRPVARQETQY
TRBJ1-5 | 13 | TRBV7-8 | ASSWTGEGNQPQH
TRBJ1-1 | 15 | TRBV29-1 | SARIPKGIPANTEAF
TRBJ2-5 | 11 | TRBV20-1 | SASRAGPETQY
TRBJ2-5 | 10 | TRBV7-9 | ASSDYSSERY
TRBJ1-1 | 14 | TRBV9 | ASSAGVNRDGTEAF
TRBJ2-4 | 15 | TRBV15 | ATSWGIRGEAKNIQY
TRBJ2-5 | 14 | TRBV6-2/TRBV6-3 | ASSKLRDPPWKTQY
TRBJ2-5 | 12 | TRBV6-5 | ASSYSAEQETQY
TRBJ2-5 | 16 | TRBV6-5 | ASSYSNVGGGARETQY
TRBJ2-3 | 14 | TRBV2 | ASSRWGASGPDTQY
TRBJ1-6 | 14 | TRBV21-1 | ASSNQLGHSNSPLH
TRBJ2-5 | 12 | TRBV28 | ASSFAGVEETQY
TRBJ1-2 | 12 | TRBV3-1 | ASSQASGGYGYT
TRBJ2-7 | 12 | TRBV29-1 | SGGEVTLLYEQY
TRBJ2-3 | 13 | TRBV29-1 | SVQGTGDSTDTQY
TRBJ2-7 | 12 | TRBV29-1 | SVLNGDRGYEQY
TRBJ2-5 | 13 | TRBV5-1 | ASSFVAGVRETQY